Listed below are T cell receptor beta chains from one sample, sequenced in a study of blood T cell repertoires in COVID-19. TCRdb's copy holds only in-frame clones and misses some; the assay was immunoSEQ multiplex PCR. The data contain about 170,000 clones, around 83% of them singletons. Sequencing input: PBMCs or T cells enriched from blood (not recorded which). These receptors were collected from a woman aged 45-65 years in a cohort exposed to, infected with or recovered from COVID-19 (not recorded which). CDR3s include the opening cysteine and the closing phenylalanine or tryptophan. D genes are given only for firm matches. Expanded clones are given a class, and other clones once, few, many or no size at all.

size: -; D: TRBD2; V: TRBV18; J: TRBJ2-3; CDR3: CASSQQLATSTDTQYF; DNA: TGTGCCAGCTCACAGCAACTAGCGACTAGCACAGATACGCAGTATTTT
size: few; D: -; V: TRBV5-1; J: TRBJ1-2; CDR3: CASSFDSSYGYTF; DNA: TGCGCCAGCAGCTTCGACAGTAGCTATGGCTACACCTTC
size: -; D: -; V: TRBV9; J: TRBJ1-5; CDR3: CASSVAPGFGQPQHF; DNA: TGTGCCAGCAGCGTAGCGCCCGGGTTCGGTCAGCCCCAGCATTTT
size: -; D: -; V: TRBV7-6; J: TRBJ2-5; CDR3: CASSLETQYF; DNA: TGTGCCAGCAGCCTGGAGACCCAGTACTTC
size: -; D: TRBD2; V: TRBV5-1; J: TRBJ2-1; CDR3: CASSYLALGASGNNEQFF; DNA: TGCGCCAGCAGCTATCTCGCCCTTGGGGCTAGCGGGAACAATGAGCAGTTCTTC
size: -; D: TRBD1; V: TRBV25-1; J: TRBJ1-6; CDR3: CASSVTGTGNSPLHF; DNA: TGTGCCAGCAGTGTCACCGGGACAGGCAATTCACCCCTCCACTTT
size: -; D: TRBD1; V: TRBV6-5; J: TRBJ1-2; CDR3: CASSYGTGEIYGYTF; DNA: TGTGCCAGCAGTTATGGGACAGGGGAAATCTATGGCTACACCTTC
size: -; D: -; V: TRBV2; J: TRBJ2-1; CDR3: CASREHSLSYNEQFF; DNA: TGTGCCAGCAGGGAACATAGTCTGTCCTACAATGAGCAGTTCTTC
size: -; D: TRBD2; V: TRBV19; J: TRBJ2-5; CDR3: CASSKSGGPVQETQYF; DNA: TGTGCCAGCAGCAAGTCGGGGGGACCCGTCCAAGAGACCCAGTACTTC
size: once; D: TRBD2; V: TRBV6-4; J: TRBJ2-1; CDR3: CASSQLAGGLNEQFF; DNA: TGTGCCAGCAGTCAACTAGCGGGGGGCCTAAATGAGCAGTTCTTC
size: -; D: TRBD1; V: TRBV30; J: TRBJ1-5; CDR3: CACGTGAAQHF; DNA: TGTGCCTGTGGAACAGGGGCAGCCCAGCATTTT
size: once; D: -; V: TRBV9; J: TRBJ1-2; CDR3: CASSVVAGAGYTF; DNA: TGTGCCAGCAGCGTAGTTGCGGGGGCTGGCTACACCTTC
size: once; D: -; V: TRBV19; J: TRBJ1-2; CDR3: CASSIPVQGNYGYTF; DNA: TGTGCCAGTAGTATCCCCGTACAGGGAAACTATGGCTACACCTTC
size: -; D: -; V: TRBV7-2; J: TRBJ1-5; CDR3: CASSLGSVGGNQPQHF; DNA: TGTGCCAGCAGCTTAGGGTCAGTCGGAGGGAATCAGCCCCAGCATTTT
size: -; D: -; V: TRBV15; J: TRBJ1-2; CDR3: CATSRERQALSYGYTF; DNA: TGTGCCACCAGCAGGGAGAGACAGGCCCTATCCTATGGCTACACCTTC
size: -; D: -; V: TRBV7-9; J: TRBJ1-1; CDR3: CASSSWTENTEAFF; DNA: TGTGCCAGCAGCTCCTGGACAGAGAACACTGAAGCTTTCTTT
size: -; D: TRBD1; V: TRBV5-4; J: TRBJ2-3; CDR3: CASSLAGGSRTDTQYF; DNA: TGTGCCAGCAGCTTGGCAGGGGGCTCTCGCACAGATACGCAGTATTTT